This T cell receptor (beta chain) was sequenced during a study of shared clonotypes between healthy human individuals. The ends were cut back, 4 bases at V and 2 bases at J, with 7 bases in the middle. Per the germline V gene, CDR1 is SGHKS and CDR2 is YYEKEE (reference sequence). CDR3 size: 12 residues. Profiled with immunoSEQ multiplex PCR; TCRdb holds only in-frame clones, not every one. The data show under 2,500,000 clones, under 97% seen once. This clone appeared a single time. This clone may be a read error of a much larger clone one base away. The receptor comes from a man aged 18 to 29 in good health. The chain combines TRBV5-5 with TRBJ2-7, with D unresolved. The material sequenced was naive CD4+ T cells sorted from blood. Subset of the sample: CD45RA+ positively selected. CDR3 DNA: TGTGCCAGCAGCCTCACAACCTACGAGCAGTACTTC. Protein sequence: CASSLTTYEQYF.